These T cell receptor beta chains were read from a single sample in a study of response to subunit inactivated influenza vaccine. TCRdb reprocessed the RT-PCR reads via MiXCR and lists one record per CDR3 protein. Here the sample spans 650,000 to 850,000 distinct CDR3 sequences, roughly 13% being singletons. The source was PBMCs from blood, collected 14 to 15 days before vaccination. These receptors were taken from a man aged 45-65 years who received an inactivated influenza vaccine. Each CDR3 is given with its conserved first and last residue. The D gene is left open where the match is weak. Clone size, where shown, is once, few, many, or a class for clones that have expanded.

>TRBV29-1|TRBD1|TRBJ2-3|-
CSVARGQASTDTQYF
TGCAGCGTTGCCCGGGGACAGGCTAGCACAGATACGCAGTATTTT
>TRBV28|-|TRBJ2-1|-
CASSSLGGLGEQFF
TGTGCCAGCAGTTCCCTCGGAGGTCTGGGTGAGCAGTTCTTC
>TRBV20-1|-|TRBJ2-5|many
CSASAGPSEETQYF
TGCAGTGCTAGCGCCGGTCCTAGCGAAGAGACCCAGTACTTC
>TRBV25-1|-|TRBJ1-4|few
CASSVPGRDNEKLFF
TGTGCCAGCAGTGTCCCGGGACGGGATAATGAAAAACTGTTTTTT
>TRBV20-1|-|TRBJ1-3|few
CSARDGAGIGNTIYF
TGCAGTGCTAGAGATGGGGCAGGGATTGGAAACACCATATATTTT
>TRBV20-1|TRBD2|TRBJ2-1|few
CSATTSGRENEQFF
TGCAGTGCTACGACTAGCGGGAGAGAAAATGAGCAGTTCTTC
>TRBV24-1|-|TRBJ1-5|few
CATSDENQPQHF
TGTGCCACCAGTGATGAAAATCAGCCCCAGCATTTT
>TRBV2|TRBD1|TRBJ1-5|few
CASRPRTGNQPQHF
TGTGCCAGCAGGCCCCGGACAGGGAATCAGCCCCAGCATTTT
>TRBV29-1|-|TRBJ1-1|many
CSVGMRQASNTEAFF
TGCAGCGTGGGTATGAGACAGGCCTCGAACACTGAAGCTTTCTTT
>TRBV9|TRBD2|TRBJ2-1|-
CASSDGTSGSPGF
TGTGCCAGCAGCGACGGGACTAGCGGGAGCCCGGGGTTC
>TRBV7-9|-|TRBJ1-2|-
CASHQGNGYTF
TGTGCCAGTCACCAGGGCAATGGCTACACCTTC
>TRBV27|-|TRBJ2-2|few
CASSFTGGVGTGELFF
TGTGCCAGCAGTTTTACAGGGGGGGTAGGCACCGGGGAGCTGTTTTTT
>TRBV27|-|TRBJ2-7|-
CASSLSAGVVTYEQYF
TGTGCCAGCAGTTTATCAGCAGGGGTTGTCACCTACGAGCAGTACTTC
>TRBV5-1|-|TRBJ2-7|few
CASGTGDRFSYEQYF
TGCGCCAGCGGCACCGGGGACCGATTCTCCTACGAGCAGTACTTC
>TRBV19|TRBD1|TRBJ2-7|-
CASSIGTGRGEQYF
TGTGCCAGTAGTATCGGGACAGGCCGGGGCGAGCAGTACTTC
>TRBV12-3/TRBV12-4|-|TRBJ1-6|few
CASSLGGRYTYNSPLHF
TGTGCCAGCAGTTTAGGTGGCAGGTATACCTATAATTCACCCCTCCACTTT
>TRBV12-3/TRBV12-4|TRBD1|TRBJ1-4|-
CASSPGQATNEKLFF
TGTGCCAGCAGCCCAGGACAGGCAACTAATGAAAAACTGTTTTTT
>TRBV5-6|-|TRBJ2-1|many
CASSPVGSYNEQFF
TGTGCCAGCAGCCCCGTAGGCTCCTACAATGAGCAGTTCTTC
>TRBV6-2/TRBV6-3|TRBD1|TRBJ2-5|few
CASSYSPLRDREYQETQYF
TGTGCCAGCAGTTACTCACCTCTCCGGGACAGGGAGTACCAAGAGACCCAGTACTTC
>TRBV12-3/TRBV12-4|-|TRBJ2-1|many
CASSYRDGSSYNEQFF
TGTGCCAGCAGTTATCGGGACGGAAGCTCCTACAATGAGCAGTTCTTC
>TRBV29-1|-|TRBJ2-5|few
CSVADRSLRETQYF
TGCAGCGTAGCGGACAGAAGCCTTCGGGAGACCCAGTACTTC
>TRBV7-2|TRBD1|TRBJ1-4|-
CASSTDRDGKLFF
TGTGCCAGCAGCACGGACAGGGACGGAAAACTGTTTTTT
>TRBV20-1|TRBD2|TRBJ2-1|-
CSAPPSPSGNNEQFF
TGCAGTGCCCCCCCAAGTCCTAGCGGAAACAATGAGCAGTTCTTC
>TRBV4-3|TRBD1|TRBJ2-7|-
CASSQDIAGTGSYEQYF
TGCGCCAGCAGCCAAGATATCGCCGGGACAGGTTCCTACGAGCAGTACTTC
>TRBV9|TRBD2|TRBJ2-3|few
CASSVSGRGGNTQYF
TGTGCCAGCAGCGTATCCGGGAGGGGGGGGAATACGCAGTATTTT
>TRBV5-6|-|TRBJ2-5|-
CASSLSSGEIETQYF
TGTGCCAGCAGCTTGTCCTCTGGGGAAATCGAGACCCAGTACTTC
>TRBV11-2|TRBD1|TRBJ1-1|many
CASSLGQVINTEAFF
TGTGCCAGCAGCTTGGGACAGGTGATTAACACTGAAGCTTTCTTT
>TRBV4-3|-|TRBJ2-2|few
CASSQDSENTGELFF
TGCGCCAGCAGCCAAGATTCCGAGAACACCGGGGAGCTGTTTTTT
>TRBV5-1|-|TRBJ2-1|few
CASRQVVGSESYNEQFF
TGCGCCAGCAGGCAAGTAGTGGGGTCTGAGTCCTACAATGAGCAGTTCTTC
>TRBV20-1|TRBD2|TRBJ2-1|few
CSASSSGSSYNEQFF
TGCAGTGCTAGCTCTAGCGGGAGCTCCTACAATGAGCAGTTCTTC
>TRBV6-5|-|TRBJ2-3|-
CASSYRQPIITDTQYF
TGTGCCAGCAGTTATCGACAGCCGATAATCACAGATACGCAGTATTTT
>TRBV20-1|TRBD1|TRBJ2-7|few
CSARDRDEQYF
TGCAGTGCCCGGGACAGGGACGAGCAGTACTTC
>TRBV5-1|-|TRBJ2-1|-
CASTPGSLHNEQFF
TGCGCCAGCACGCCCGGGAGTTTGCACAATGAGCAGTTCTTC
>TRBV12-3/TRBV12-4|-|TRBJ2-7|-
CASTVGPLPPYEQYF
TGTGCCAGCACCGTCGGCCCACTACCCCCCTACGAGCAGTACTTC
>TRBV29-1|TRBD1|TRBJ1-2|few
CSVEEELDRAYGYTF
TGCAGCGTTGAAGAGGAATTGGACAGGGCTTATGGCTACACCTTC
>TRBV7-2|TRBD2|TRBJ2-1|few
CASSFVAGGNEQFF
TGTGCCAGCAGCTTTGTAGCGGGAGGGAATGAGCAGTTCTTC
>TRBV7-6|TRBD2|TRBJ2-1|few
CASSVRSGGAGNEQFF
TGTGCCAGCAGCGTACGTAGCGGGGGGGCCGGGAATGAGCAGTTCTTC
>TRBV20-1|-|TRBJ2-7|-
CSARYYEQYF
TGCAGTGCTAGGTACTACGAGCAGTACTTC
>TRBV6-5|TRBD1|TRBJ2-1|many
CASSYRDRGYNEQFF
TGTGCCAGCAGTTACCGGGACAGGGGTTACAATGAGCAGTTCTTC
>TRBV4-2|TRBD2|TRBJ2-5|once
CASSSRLTSGLQETQYF
TGTGCCAGCAGCTCCCGACTAACTAGCGGACTACAAGAGACCCAGTACTTC
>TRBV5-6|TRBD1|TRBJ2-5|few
CASSRNPGTAKETQYF
TGTGCCAGCAGCCGAAACCCCGGGACAGCCAAAGAGACCCAGTACTTC